This T cell receptor beta chain was retrieved from a study of blood T cell repertoires in COVID-19. Using immunoSEQ multiplex PCR, the repertoire was profiled, and TCRdb retains in-frame clones only, with some absent. The table records a few hundred thousand clones, approximately 83% of them present only once. Trimming removed 1 base from V and 7 bases from J, with 16 bases in between. The CDR3 has 15 amino acids. Germline V gene lookup returns CDR1 KGHSH and CDR2 LQKENI. The TCR comes from a woman in her thirties or forties with acute COVID-19. The genes are TRBV18 and TRBJ1-2; D may be TRBD1 (6 bases). Material for sequencing was PBMCs or T cells enriched from blood (not recorded which). CDR3 nucleotide sequence: TGTGCCAGCTCACCACGTAGGACAGAAATGTCTGGCTACACCTTC. It specifies CASSPRRTEMSGYTF.